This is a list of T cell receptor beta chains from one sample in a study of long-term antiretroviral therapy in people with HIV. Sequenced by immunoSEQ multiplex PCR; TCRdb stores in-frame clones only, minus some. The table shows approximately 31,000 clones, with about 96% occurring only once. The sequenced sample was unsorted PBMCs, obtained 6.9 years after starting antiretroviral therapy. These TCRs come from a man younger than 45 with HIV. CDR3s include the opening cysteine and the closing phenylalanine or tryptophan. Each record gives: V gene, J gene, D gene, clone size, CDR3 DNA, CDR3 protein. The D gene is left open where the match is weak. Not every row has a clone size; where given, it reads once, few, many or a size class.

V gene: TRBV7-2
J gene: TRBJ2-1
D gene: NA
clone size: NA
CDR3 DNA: TGTGCCAGCAGGGCAGGTTGGGTAGATATCAATGAGCAGTTCTTC
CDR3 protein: CASRAGWVDINEQFF

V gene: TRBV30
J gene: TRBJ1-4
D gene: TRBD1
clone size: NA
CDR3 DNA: TGTGCCTGGAGCCCCCGGGACAGGGGGCGAGGAGAAAAACTGTTTTTT
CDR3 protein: CAWSPRDRGRGEKLFF

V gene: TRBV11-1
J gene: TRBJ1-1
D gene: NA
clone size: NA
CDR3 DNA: TGTGCCAGCAGCCCAGAACCGGGACTGGGATTCCCTGAAGCTTTCTTT
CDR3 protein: CASSPEPGLGFPEAFF

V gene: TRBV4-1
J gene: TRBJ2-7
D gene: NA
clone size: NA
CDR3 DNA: TGCGCCAGCAGCCAAGTACCTATCCGGCGGAGCTCCTACGAGCAGTACTTC
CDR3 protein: CASSQVPIRRSSYEQYF

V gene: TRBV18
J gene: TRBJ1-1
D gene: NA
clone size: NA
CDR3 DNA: TGTGCCAGCTCACCTGATTCGAGCCCGAACACTGAAGCTTTCTTT
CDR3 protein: CASSPDSSPNTEAFF

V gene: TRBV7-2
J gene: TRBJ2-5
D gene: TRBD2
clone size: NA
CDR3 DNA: TGTGCCAGCAGCTCATCTGCAGCGGGGACGGAGACCCAGTACTTC
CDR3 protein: CASSSSAAGTETQYF

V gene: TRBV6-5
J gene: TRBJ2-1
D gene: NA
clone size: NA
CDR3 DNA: TGTGCCAGCAGTTACGGAGCTAGCGTCAATGAGCAGTTCTTC
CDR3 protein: CASSYGASVNEQFF

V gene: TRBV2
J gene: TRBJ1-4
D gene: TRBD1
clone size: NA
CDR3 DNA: TGTGCCAGCAGGGACCGGACAGGGGGCGAAAAACTGTTTTTT
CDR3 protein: CASRDRTGGEKLFF

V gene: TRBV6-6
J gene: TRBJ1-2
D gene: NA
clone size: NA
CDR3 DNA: TGTGCCAGCACGAATCCGTTAATTGACTACACCTTC
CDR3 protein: CASTNPLIDYTF

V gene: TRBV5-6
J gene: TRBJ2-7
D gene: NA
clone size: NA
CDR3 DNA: TGTGCCAGCAGCTTGGTTGGGGCGGACGAGCAGTACTTC
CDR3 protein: CASSLVGADEQYF

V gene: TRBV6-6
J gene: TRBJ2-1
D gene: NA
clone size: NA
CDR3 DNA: TGTGCCAGCAGTTACTCCCCTTCCTACTACAATGAGCAGTTCTTC
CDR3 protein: CASSYSPSYYNEQFF

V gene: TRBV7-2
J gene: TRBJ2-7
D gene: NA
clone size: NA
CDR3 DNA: TGTGCCAGCAGCCCCGCGGCGGGGGCAACCTACGAGCAGTACTTC
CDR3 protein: CASSPAAGATYEQYF

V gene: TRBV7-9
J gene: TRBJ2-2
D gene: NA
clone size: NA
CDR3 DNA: TGTGCCAGCAGCTCTCTAGCTTCCGCGAACACCGGGGAGCTGTTTTTT
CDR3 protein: CASSSLASANTGELFF

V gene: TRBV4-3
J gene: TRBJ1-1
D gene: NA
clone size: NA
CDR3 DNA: TGCGCCAGCAGCCAAGGACCTCTAGAAGCTTTCTTT
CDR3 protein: CASSQGPLEAFF

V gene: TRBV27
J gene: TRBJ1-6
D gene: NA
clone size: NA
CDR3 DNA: TGTGCCAGCAGTTTATCGACCCCCATGGAACCCCTCCACTTT
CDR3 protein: CASSLSTPMEPLHF

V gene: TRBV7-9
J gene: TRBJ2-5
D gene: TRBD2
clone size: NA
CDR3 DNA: TGTGCCAGCAGCCCCTTAGCGGGAGCGGAAGAGACCCAGTACTTC
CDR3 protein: CASSPLAGAEETQYF

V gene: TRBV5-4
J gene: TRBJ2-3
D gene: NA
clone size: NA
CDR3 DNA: TGTGCCAGCAGCTTGGGATCCGGCACAGATACGCAGTATTTT
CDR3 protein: CASSLGSGTDTQYF

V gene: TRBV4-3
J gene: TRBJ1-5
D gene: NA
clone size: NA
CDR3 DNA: TGCGCCAGCAGCCAAGACTTCCGGGTCCGCAATCAGCCCCAGCATTTT
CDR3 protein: CASSQDFRVRNQPQHF

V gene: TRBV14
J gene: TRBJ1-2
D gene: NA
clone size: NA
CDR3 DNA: TGTGCCAGCAGCCAAGGGGGTAGACTCTATGGCTACACCTTC
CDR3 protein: CASSQGGRLYGYTF

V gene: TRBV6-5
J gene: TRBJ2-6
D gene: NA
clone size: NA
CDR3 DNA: TGTGCCAGCAGTTACTCTTTTTCCGACGGCCGCGCCGTCCTGACTTTC
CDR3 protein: CASSYSFSDGRAVLTF

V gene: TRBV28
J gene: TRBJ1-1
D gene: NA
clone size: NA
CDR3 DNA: TGTGCCAGCAGTTTTAGCCGGGGGGCTTTCTTT
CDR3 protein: CASSFSRGAFF

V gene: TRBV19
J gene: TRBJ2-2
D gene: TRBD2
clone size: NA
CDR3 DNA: TGTGCCAGTAGTCCTGGCGGGAGTTTTGGCGGGGAGCTGTTTTTT
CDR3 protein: CASSPGGSFGGELFF

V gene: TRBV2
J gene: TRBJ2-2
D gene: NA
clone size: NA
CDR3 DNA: TGTGCCAGCAGTGAATTGGGAGGGAACACCGGGGAGCTGTTTTTT
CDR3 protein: CASSELGGNTGELFF

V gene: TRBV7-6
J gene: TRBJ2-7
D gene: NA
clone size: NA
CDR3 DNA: TGTGCCAGCAGCCCGTACTCTAGCTACGAGCAGTACTTC
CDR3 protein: CASSPYSSYEQYF

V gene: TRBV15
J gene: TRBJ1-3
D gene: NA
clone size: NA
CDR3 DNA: TGTGCCACCAGCAGCTTCCGGGACGTCGGAAACACCATATATTTT
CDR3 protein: CATSSFRDVGNTIYF

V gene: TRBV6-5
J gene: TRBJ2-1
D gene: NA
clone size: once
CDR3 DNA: TGTGCCAGCAGTTACTCCGCCCCCGGCAATGAGCAGTTCTTC
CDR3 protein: CASSYSAPGNEQFF

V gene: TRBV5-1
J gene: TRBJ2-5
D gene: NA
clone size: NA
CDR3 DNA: TGCGCCAGCAGTCCTGACGGAGTCCAAGAGACCCAGTACTTC
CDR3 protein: CASSPDGVQETQYF

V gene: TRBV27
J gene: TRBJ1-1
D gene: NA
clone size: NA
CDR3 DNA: TGTGCCAGCAGCATAGGTCGGGACACTGAAGCTTTCTTT
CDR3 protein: CASSIGRDTEAFF

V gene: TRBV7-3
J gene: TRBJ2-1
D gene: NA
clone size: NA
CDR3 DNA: TGTGCCAGCAGCTCAAGTGGCTACAATGAGCAGTTCTTC
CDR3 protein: CASSSSGYNEQFF

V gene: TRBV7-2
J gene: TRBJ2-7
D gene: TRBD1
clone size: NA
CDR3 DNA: TGTGCCAGCGCCCGTGACAGGGACGAGCAGTACTTC
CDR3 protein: CASARDRDEQYF

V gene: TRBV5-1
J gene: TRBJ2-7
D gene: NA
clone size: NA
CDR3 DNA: TGCGCCAGCAGCTTGGTTCCAGGGCCCTACGAGCAGTACTTC
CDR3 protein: CASSLVPGPYEQYF

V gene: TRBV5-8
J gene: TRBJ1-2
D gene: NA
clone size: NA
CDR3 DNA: TGTGCCAGCAGCTTAGGGGCCCACTATGGCTACACCTTC
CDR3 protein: CASSLGAHYGYTF

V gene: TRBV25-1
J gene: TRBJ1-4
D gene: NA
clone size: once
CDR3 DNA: TGTGCCAGCAGTCCGAGCCGGGCCGAACTTTCAACTAATGAAAAACTGTTTTTT
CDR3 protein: CASSPSRAELSTNEKLFF

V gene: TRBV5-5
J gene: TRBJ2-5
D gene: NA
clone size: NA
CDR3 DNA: TGTGCCAGCAGCCGAGTAGGTCTGCAGACTACGTACCAAGAGACCCAGTACTTC
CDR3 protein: CASSRVGLQTTYQETQYF

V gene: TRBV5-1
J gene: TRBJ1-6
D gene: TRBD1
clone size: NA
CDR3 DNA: TGCGCCAGCAGCCGGGGACAGAATTCACCCCTCCACTTT
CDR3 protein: CASSRGQNSPLHF

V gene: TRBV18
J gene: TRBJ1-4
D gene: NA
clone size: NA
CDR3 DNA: TGTGCCAGCTCACCAGTTCGGGACGGGGGATATGAAAAACTGTTTTTT
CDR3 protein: CASSPVRDGGYEKLFF

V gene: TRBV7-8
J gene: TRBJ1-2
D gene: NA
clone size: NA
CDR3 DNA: TGTGCCAGCAGCTCTTACAGGGTCGAAGCGGACTATGGCTACACCTTC
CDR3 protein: CASSSYRVEADYGYTF

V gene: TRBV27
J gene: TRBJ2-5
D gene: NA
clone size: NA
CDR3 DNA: TGTGCCAGCAGTTTCATCCCACAGGGTTGGCAAGAGACCCAGTACTTC
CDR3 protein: CASSFIPQGWQETQYF

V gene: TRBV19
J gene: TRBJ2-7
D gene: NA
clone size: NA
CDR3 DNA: TGTGCCAGTAGTATAGAAAAGGGGATGAACCAACCTGGGTACGAGCAGTACTTC
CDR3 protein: CASSIEKGMNQPGYEQYF

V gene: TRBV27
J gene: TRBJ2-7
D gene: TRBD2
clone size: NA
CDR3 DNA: TGTGCCAGCATGATGGGAGCCGGGACTAGGGTTCACGAGCAGTACTTC
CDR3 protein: CASMMGAGTRVHEQYF

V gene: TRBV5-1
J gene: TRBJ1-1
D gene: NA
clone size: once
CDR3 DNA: TGCGCCAGCAGCTTGGGCGGGGGTGACACTGAAGCTTTCTTT
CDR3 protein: CASSLGGGDTEAFF

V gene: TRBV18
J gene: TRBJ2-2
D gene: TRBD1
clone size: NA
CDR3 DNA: TGTGCCAGCTCACCGCGACAGGGACATTCCGGGGAGCTGTTTTTT
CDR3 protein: CASSPRQGHSGELFF

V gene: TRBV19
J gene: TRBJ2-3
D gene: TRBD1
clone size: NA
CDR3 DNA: TGTGCCAGTAGAATATCCGGGACAGGCTTCGGGGATACGCAGTATTTT
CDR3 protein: CASRISGTGFGDTQYF

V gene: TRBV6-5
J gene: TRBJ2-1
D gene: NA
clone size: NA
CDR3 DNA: TGTGCCAGCAGTGGGGGTAGCAATGAGCAGTTCTTC
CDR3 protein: CASSGGSNEQFF

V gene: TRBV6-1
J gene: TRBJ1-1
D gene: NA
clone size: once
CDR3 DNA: TGTGCCAGCAGTGCCTCGCGACAGGTCGCTGCTTTCTTT
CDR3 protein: CASSASRQVAAFF

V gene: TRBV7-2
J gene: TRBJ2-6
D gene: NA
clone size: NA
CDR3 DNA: TGTGCCAGCAGCTTATCGAGCTCTGGGGCCAACGTCCTGACTTTC
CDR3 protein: CASSLSSSGANVLTF

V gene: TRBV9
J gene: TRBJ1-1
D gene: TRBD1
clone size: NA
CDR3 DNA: TGTGCCAGCAGCGGATGGACAGGGAAGAACACTGAAGCTTTCTTT
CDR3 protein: CASSGWTGKNTEAFF

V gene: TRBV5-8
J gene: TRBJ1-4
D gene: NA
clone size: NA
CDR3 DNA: TGTGCCAGCAGCCGTATAGGGGCTAATGAAAAACTGTTTTTT
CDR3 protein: CASSRIGANEKLFF

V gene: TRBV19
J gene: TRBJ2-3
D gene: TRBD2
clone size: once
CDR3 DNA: TGTGCCAGTAGTATATCGATGACTAGCGGTAGCACAGATACGCAGTATTTT
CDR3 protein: CASSISMTSGSTDTQYF

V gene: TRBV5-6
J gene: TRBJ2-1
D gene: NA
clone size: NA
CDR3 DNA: TGTGCCAGCAGCTTGTTAACCTACAATGAGCAGTTCTTC
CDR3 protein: CASSLLTYNEQFF

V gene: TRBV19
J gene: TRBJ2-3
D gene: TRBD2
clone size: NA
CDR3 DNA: TGTGCCAGTTCGCGACTAGCGGGGGGATTTACAGATACGCAGTATTTT
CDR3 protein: CASSRLAGGFTDTQYF

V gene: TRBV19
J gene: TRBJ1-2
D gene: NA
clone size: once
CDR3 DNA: TGTGCCAGTAGTATTTCCGCATATGGCTACACCTTC
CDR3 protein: CASSISAYGYTF

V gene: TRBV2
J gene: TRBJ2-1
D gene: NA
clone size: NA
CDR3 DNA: TGTGCCAGCTGCAAGGGTCGGATCTCCTACAATGAGCAGTTCTTC
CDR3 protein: CASCKGRISYNEQFF

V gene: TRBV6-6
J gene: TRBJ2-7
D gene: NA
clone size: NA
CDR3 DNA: TGTGCCAGCAGTCAAGACCCGGGGCCCTACGAGCAGTACTTC
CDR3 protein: CASSQDPGPYEQYF